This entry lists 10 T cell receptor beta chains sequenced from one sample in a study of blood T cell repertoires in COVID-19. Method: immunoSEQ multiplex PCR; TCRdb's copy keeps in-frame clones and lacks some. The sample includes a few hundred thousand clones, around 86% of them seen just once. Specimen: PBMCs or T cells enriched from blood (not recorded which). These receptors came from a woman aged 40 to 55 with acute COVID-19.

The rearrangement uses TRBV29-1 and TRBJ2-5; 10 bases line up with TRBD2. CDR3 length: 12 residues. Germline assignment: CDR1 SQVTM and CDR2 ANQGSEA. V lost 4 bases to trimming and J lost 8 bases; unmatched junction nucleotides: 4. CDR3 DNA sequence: TGCAGCGTTGTAAAGCGGGAGGGTACCCAGTACTTC. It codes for CSVVKREGTQYF.

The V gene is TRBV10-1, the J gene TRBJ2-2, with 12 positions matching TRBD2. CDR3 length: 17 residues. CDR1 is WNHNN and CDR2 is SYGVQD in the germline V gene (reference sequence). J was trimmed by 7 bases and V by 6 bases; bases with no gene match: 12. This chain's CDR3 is CASSLPTSGSSNGELFF. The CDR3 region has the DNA TGCGCCAGCAGCCTCCCGACTAGCGGGAGTAGTAACGGGGAGCTGTTTTTT.

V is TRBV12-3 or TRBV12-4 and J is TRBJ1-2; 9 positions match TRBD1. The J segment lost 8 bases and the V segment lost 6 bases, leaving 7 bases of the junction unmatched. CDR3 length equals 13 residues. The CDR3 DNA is TGTGCCAGCAGCCTACAGGGGGCGAGGGGCTACACCTTC. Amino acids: CASSLQGARGYTF.

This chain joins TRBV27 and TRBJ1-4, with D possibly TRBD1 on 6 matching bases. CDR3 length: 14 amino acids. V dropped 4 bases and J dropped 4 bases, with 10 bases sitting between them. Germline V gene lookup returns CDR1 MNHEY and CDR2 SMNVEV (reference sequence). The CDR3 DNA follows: TGTGCCAGCAGTTACGGACAGATTAATGAAAAACTGTTTTTT. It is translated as CASSYGQINEKLFF.

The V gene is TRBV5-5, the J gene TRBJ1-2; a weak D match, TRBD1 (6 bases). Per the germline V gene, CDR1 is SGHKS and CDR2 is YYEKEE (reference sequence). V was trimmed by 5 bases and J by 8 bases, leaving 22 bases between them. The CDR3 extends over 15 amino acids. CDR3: CASSTDRPITGGYTF. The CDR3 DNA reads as TGTGCCAGCAGTACTGACAGGCCAATAACTGGAGGCTACACCTTC.

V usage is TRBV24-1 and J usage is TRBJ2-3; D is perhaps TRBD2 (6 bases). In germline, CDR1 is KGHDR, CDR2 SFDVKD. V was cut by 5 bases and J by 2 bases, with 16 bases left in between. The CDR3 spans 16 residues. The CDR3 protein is CATSGYEGGATDTQYF. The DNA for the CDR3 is TGTGCCACCAGTGGTTACGAGGGAGGCGCCACAGATACGCAGTATTTT.

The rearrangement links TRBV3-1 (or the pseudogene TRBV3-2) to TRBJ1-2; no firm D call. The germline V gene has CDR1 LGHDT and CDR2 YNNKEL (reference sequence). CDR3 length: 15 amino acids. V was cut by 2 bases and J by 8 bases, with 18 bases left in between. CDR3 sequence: CASSQFFLVAIGYTF. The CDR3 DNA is TGTGCCAGCAGCCAATTTTTTCTGGTAGCTATCGGCTACACCTTC.

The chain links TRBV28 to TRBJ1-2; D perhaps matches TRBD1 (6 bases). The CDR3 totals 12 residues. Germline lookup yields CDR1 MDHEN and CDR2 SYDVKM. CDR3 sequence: CVSRGQDYGYTF. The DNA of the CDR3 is TGTGTCTCCCGGGGACAAGACTATGGCTACACCTTC.

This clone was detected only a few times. CDR3 bases: TGTGCCAGCAGCCCCCGGGACAGGGGAAATTCACCCCTCCACTTT. Translating it yields CASSPRDRGNSPLHF. The J gene is TRBJ1-6, the V gene TRBV14; 10 nucleotides match TRBD1. Germline loops: CDR1 SGHDN, CDR2 FVKESK. The V segment lost 4 bases and the J segment 7 bases; nucleotides outside the gene matches: 4. The CDR3 length is 15 residues.

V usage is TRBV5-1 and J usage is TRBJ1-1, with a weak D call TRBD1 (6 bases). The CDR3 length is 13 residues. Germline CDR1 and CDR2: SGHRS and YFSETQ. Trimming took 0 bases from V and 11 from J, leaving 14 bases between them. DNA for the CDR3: TGCGCCAGCAGCTTGGAGGGCAGGGGAGAGGCTTTCTTT. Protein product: CASSLEGRGEAFF.